Listed below are T cell receptor beta chains from one sample, sequenced in a study of CD8+CD57+ T cells in acquired aplastic anemia. MiXCR, applied by TCRdb to the reads, yields one record per CDR3 protein. The repertoire holds under 250,000 distinct CDR3 sequences, around half seen once, with less than 9% in the top ten. Input material: sorted CD4+, CD8+, or CD8+CD57+ T cells (not recorded which) from PBMCs. Every receptor here comes from a human donor with aplastic anemia. The CDR3 runs from the conserved cysteine through the conserved F or W. Each record gives: V gene, J gene, clone size, D gene, CDR3 DNA, CDR3 protein. A D gene is named only where the DNA matches it firmly. Clone size appears in some rows only: once, few, many, or a class for an expanded clone.

v_call: TRBV27; j_call: TRBJ2-7; clone_size: .; d_call: .; cdr3_nt: TGTGCCAGCAGTTACGGGACGACCTACGAGCAGTACTTC; cdr3_aa: CASSYGTTYEQYF
v_call: TRBV28; j_call: TRBJ1-5; clone_size: .; d_call: .; cdr3_nt: TGTGCCAGCACCCAAAACTACCGGGGCGGCAATCAGCCCCAGCATTTT; cdr3_aa: CASTQNYRGGNQPQHF
v_call: TRBV10-3; j_call: TRBJ1-5; clone_size: .; d_call: .; cdr3_nt: TGTGCCATCAGTGGGGACCGAGTAAATCAGCCCCAGCATTTT; cdr3_aa: CAISGDRVNQPQHF
v_call: TRBV10-3; j_call: TRBJ2-5; clone_size: .; d_call: .; cdr3_nt: TGTGCCAGCGGGGAGCAAGAGACCCAGTACTTC; cdr3_aa: CASGEQETQYF
v_call: TRBV6-1; j_call: TRBJ1-4; clone_size: many; d_call: .; cdr3_nt: TGTGCCAGCAGCGGGTCAGTCAGGAATGAAAAACTGTTTTTT; cdr3_aa: CASSGSVRNEKLFF
v_call: TRBV20-1; j_call: TRBJ1-2; clone_size: .; d_call: .; cdr3_nt: TGCAGTGCTAGGGGGGAGGAGCGTTCCTATGGCTACACCTTC; cdr3_aa: CSARGEERSYGYTF
v_call: TRBV29-1; j_call: TRBJ1-1; clone_size: .; d_call: .; cdr3_nt: TGCAGCGCCCAGCCCCAGCCCCTAAACACTGAAGCTTTCTTT; cdr3_aa: CSAQPQPLNTEAFF
v_call: TRBV29-1; j_call: TRBJ2-5; clone_size: once; d_call: TRBD1; cdr3_nt: TGCAGCGTTGACGGGACAGGTTTAGAGACCCAGTACTTC; cdr3_aa: CSVDGTGLETQYF
v_call: TRBV12-3/TRBV12-4; j_call: TRBJ1-5; clone_size: many; d_call: .; cdr3_nt: TGTGCTAGTGGTTCCGCACCGGGGAGCAATCAGCCCCAGCATTTT; cdr3_aa: CASGSAPGSNQPQHF
v_call: TRBV29-1; j_call: TRBJ2-1; clone_size: .; d_call: TRBD2; cdr3_nt: TGCAGCTTGGCCGGGGGGGGATACAATGAGCAGTTCTTC; cdr3_aa: CSLAGGGYNEQFF
v_call: TRBV7-9; j_call: TRBJ1-6; clone_size: few; d_call: .; cdr3_nt: TGTGCCAGCAGCTTAGAGGTAGTAGGGTCTAATTCACCCCTCCACTTT; cdr3_aa: CASSLEVVGSNSPLHF
v_call: TRBV10-3; j_call: TRBJ1-6; clone_size: .; d_call: .; cdr3_nt: TGTGCCATCAGTGAGGGGGGATTGGGTCCACTCCTCCACTTT; cdr3_aa: CAISEGGLGPLLHF
v_call: TRBV20-1; j_call: TRBJ2-7; clone_size: many; d_call: TRBD2; cdr3_nt: TGCAGTGCTAGAGCTGACCTAGCGGAGTCCTCCTACGAGCAGTACTTC; cdr3_aa: CSARADLAESSYEQYF
v_call: TRBV29-1; j_call: TRBJ1-2; clone_size: once; d_call: .; cdr3_nt: TGCAGCGTTGATTATAGTGGCGGTTCGGACAACTATGGCTACACCTTC; cdr3_aa: CSVDYSGGSDNYGYTF
v_call: TRBV28; j_call: TRBJ2-7; clone_size: .; d_call: TRBD1; cdr3_nt: TGTGCCAGCAGTATAACCGGGACAGGGAACGAGCAGTACTTC; cdr3_aa: CASSITGTGNEQYF
v_call: TRBV5-8; j_call: TRBJ1-1; clone_size: .; d_call: .; cdr3_nt: TGTGCCAGCAGGACGAGAGGTAGAGCTTTCTTT; cdr3_aa: CASRTRGRAFF
v_call: TRBV7-2; j_call: TRBJ1-5; clone_size: .; d_call: .; cdr3_nt: TGTGCCAGCACCGCGGACAGTTCGGGGCCCCAGCATTTT; cdr3_aa: CASTADSSGPQHF
v_call: TRBV7-9; j_call: TRBJ1-1; clone_size: many; d_call: .; cdr3_nt: TGTGCCAGCAGCTTCGGCAGCACTGAAGCTTTCTTT; cdr3_aa: CASSFGSTEAFF
v_call: TRBV6-1; j_call: TRBJ1-5; clone_size: .; d_call: TRBD1; cdr3_nt: TGTGCCAGCAGTGACAATTACAGGGGGCCTAGCAATCAGCCCCAGCATTTT; cdr3_aa: CASSDNYRGPSNQPQHF
v_call: TRBV9; j_call: TRBJ2-1; clone_size: .; d_call: .; cdr3_nt: TGTGCCAGCAGTTTATTAGGACAGCCCTACAATGAGCAGTTCTTC; cdr3_aa: CASSLLGQPYNEQFF
v_call: TRBV5-1; j_call: TRBJ2-1; clone_size: .; d_call: .; cdr3_nt: TGCGCCAGCTGGGGGAGGCTAAATGAGCAGTTCTTC; cdr3_aa: CASWGRLNEQFF
v_call: TRBV5-1; j_call: TRBJ1-2; clone_size: many; d_call: .; cdr3_nt: TGCGCCAGCAACTCAGGGCGTTATGGCTACACCTTC; cdr3_aa: CASNSGRYGYTF
v_call: TRBV2; j_call: TRBJ1-5; clone_size: few; d_call: TRBD1; cdr3_nt: TGTGCCAGCAGCACGACAGGGGATAGCAATCAGCCCCAGCATTTT; cdr3_aa: CASSTTGDSNQPQHF
v_call: TRBV5-1; j_call: TRBJ1-2; clone_size: .; d_call: .; cdr3_nt: TGCGCCAGCAGCGGAAAGCAGGGACTAGGCTACACCTTC; cdr3_aa: CASSGKQGLGYTF
v_call: TRBV19; j_call: TRBJ1-1; clone_size: .; d_call: .; cdr3_nt: TGTGCCAGTAGTACAAGGGCGCGGATGAACACTGAAGCTTTCTTT; cdr3_aa: CASSTRARMNTEAFF
v_call: TRBV5-1; j_call: TRBJ1-1; clone_size: .; d_call: .; cdr3_nt: TGCGCCAGCAGCTTGCCTACAGCGAACACTGAAGCTTTCTTT; cdr3_aa: CASSLPTANTEAFF
v_call: TRBV20-1; j_call: TRBJ1-2; clone_size: once; d_call: .; cdr3_nt: TGCAGTGCTAGGGCGTGGGTTCGAGGCTACACCTTC; cdr3_aa: CSARAWVRGYTF
v_call: TRBV6-5; j_call: TRBJ2-2; clone_size: .; d_call: TRBD1; cdr3_nt: TGTGCCAGCAGTTGGGACAGGGGTCGCACCGGGGAGCTGTCTTTT; cdr3_aa: CASSWDRGRTGELSF
v_call: TRBV20-1; j_call: TRBJ2-5; clone_size: .; d_call: .; cdr3_nt: TGCAGTGCTAGAGATGAGACCCAGTACTTC; cdr3_aa: CSARDETQYF
v_call: TRBV19; j_call: TRBJ1-1; clone_size: .; d_call: .; cdr3_nt: TGTGCCAGTAGTATGGGTCGAGGGGGGACTGAAGCTTTCTTT; cdr3_aa: CASSMGRGGTEAFF
v_call: TRBV7-9; j_call: TRBJ1-1; clone_size: many; d_call: .; cdr3_nt: TGTGCCAGCAGCTTAGTCCCGGGGCCTGAAGCTTTCTTT; cdr3_aa: CASSLVPGPEAFF
v_call: TRBV9; j_call: TRBJ2-5; clone_size: .; d_call: .; cdr3_nt: TGTGCCAGCAGCGCCCCGGAAGAGACCCAGTACTTC; cdr3_aa: CASSAPEETQYF